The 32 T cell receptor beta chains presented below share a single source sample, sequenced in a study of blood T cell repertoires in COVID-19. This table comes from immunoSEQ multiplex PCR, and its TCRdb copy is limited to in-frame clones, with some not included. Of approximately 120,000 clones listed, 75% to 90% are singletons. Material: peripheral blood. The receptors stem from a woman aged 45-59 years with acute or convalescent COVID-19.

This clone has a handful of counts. CDR3 DNA: TGTGCCAGCTCAGGGGGCCGGAACACTGAAGCTTTCTTT. This gives the protein CASSGGRNTEAFF. The chain uses TRBV18 and TRBJ1-1; the D gene is possibly TRBD1 (6 bases). Trimming shortened V by 5 bases and J by 1 base, and 8 bases separated the two germline ends. Germline V gene sequence: CDR1 KGHSH, CDR2 LQKENI. This CDR3 is 13 amino acids long.

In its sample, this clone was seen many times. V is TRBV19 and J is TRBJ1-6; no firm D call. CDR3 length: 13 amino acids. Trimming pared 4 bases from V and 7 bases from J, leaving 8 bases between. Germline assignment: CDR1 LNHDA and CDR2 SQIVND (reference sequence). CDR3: CASSTRGNSPLHF. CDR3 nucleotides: TGTGCCAGTAGTACGCGGGGAAATTCACCCCTCCACTTT.

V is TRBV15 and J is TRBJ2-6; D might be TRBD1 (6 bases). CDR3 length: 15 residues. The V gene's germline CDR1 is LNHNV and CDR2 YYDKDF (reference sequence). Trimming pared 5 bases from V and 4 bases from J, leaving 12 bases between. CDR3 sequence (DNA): TGTGCCACCAGCCCAGACAGGTCGGGGGCCAACGTCCTGACTTTC. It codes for CATSPDRSGANVLTF.

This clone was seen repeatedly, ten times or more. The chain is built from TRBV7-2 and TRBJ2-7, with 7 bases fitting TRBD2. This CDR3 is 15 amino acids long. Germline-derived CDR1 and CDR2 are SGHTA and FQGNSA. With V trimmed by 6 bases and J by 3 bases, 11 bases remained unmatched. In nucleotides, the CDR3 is TGTGCCAGCAGTTCCGGGGGGTCCAGGGACTACGAGCAGTACTTC. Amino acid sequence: CASSSGGSRDYEQYF.

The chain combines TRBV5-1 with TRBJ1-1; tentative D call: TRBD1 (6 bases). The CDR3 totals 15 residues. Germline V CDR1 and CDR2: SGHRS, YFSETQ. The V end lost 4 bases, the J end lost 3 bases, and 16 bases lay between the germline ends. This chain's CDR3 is CASSVQGPGDTEAFF. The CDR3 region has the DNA TGCGCCAGCAGCGTACAGGGCCCTGGGGACACTGAAGCTTTCTTT.

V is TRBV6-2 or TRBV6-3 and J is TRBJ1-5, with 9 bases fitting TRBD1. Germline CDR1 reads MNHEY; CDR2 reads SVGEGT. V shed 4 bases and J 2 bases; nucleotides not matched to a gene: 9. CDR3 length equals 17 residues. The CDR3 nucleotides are TGTGCCAGCAGTTCCCGGGACAGGGAAGGGGGCAATCAGCCCCAGCATTTT. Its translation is CASSSRDREGGNQPQHF.

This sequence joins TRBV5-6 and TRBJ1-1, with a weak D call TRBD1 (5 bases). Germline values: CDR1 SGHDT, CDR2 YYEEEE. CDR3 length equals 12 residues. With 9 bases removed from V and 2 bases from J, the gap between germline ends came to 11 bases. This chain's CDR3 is CATTGLNTEAFF. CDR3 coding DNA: TGTGCCACCACGGGACTTAACACTGAAGCTTTCTTT. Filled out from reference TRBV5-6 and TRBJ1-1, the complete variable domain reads DAGVTQSPTHLIKTRGQQVTLRCSPKSGHDTVSWYQQALGQGPQFIFQYYEEEERQRGNFPDRFSGHQFPNYSSELNVNALLLGDSALYLCATTGLNTEAFFGQGTRLTVV.

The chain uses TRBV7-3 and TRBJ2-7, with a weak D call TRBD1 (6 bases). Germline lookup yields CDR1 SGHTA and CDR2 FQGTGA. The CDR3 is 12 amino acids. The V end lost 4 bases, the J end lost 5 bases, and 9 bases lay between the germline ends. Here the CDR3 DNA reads TGTGCCAGCAGCTCCGGGACAAACGAGCAGTACTTC. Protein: CASSSGTNEQYF.

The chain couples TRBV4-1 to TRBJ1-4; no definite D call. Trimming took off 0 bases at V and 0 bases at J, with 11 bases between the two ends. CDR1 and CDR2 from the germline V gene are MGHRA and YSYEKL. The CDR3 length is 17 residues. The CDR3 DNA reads TGCGCCAGCAGCCAAGATAAGTCAGTTGCAACTAATGAAAAACTGTTTTTT. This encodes CASSQDKSVATNEKLFF.

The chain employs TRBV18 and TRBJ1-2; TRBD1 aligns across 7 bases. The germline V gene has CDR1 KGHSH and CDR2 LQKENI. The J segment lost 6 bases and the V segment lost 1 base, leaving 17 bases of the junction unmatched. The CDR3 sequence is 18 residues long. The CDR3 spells CASSPLSHSPQGGDGYTF. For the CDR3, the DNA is TGTGCCAGCTCACCACTGTCACACTCCCCTCAGGGGGGCGATGGCTACACCTTC.

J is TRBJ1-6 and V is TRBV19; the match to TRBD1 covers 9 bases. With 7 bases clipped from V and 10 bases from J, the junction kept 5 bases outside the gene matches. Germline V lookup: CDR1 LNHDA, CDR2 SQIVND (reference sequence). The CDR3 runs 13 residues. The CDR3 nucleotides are TGTGCCAGTACCCGGGACAGGGACTCACCCCTCCACTTT. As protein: CASTRDRDSPLHF.

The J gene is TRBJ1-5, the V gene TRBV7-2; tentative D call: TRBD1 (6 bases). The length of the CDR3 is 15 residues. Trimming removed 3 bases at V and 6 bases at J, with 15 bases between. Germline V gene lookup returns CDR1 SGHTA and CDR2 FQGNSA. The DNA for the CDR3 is TGTGCCAGCAGCTTGGGGAGGGGGAGTGCTCAGCCCCAGCATTTT. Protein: CASSLGRGSAQPQHF.

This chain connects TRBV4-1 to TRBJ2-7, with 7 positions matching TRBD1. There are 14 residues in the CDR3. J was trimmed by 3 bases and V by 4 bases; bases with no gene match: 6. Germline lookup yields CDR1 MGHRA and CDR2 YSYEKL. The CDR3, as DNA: TGCGCCAGCAGCCCAGGACAGGCGTTCTACGAGCAGTACTTC. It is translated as CASSPGQAFYEQYF.

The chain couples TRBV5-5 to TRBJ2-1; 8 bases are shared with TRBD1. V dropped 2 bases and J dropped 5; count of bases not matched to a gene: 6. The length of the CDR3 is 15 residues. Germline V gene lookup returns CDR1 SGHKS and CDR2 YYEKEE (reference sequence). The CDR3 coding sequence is TGTGCCAGCAGCTTAGGTACAGGGGGTAACAATGAGCAGTTCTTC. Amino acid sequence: CASSLGTGGNNEQFF.

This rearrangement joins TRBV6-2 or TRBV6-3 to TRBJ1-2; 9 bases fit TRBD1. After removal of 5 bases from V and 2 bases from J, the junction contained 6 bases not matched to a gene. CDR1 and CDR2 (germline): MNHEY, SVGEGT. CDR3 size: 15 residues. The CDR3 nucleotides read TGTGCCAGCAGTCTCTCGGGGACAGGGAACTATGGCTACACCTTC. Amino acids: CASSLSGTGNYGYTF.

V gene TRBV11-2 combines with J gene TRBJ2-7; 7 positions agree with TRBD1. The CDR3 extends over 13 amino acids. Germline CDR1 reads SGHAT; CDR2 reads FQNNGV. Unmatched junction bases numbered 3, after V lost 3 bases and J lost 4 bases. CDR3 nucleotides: TGTGCCAGCAGCTTTACAGGGGATTACGAGCAGTACTTC. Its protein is CASSFTGDYEQYF.

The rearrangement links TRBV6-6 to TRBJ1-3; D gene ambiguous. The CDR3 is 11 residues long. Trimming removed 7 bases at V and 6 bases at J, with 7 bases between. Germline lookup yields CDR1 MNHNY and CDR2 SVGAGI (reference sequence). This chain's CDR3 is CASIRENTIYF. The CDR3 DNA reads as TGTGCCAGCATCCGCGAAAACACCATATATTTT.

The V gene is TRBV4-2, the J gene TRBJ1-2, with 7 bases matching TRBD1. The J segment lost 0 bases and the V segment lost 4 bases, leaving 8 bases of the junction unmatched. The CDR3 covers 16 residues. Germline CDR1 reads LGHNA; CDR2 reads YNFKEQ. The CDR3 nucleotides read TGTGCCAGCAGCCCGACAGGGTCGTACTCTAACTATGGCTACACCTTC. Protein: CASSPTGSYSNYGYTF.

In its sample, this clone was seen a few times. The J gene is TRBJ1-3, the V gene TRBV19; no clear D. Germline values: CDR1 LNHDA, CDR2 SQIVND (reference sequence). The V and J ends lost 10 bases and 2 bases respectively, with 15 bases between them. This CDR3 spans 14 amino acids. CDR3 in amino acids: CATHKPFAGNTIYF. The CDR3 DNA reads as TGTGCCACTCACAAACCATTCGCTGGAAACACCATATATTTT.

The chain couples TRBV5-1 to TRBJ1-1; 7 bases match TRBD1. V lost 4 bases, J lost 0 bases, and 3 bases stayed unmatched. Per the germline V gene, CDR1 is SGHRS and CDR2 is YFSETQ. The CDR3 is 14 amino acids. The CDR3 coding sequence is TGCGCCAGCAGCCGACAGGGAATGAACACTGAAGCTTTCTTT. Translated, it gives CASSRQGMNTEAFF.

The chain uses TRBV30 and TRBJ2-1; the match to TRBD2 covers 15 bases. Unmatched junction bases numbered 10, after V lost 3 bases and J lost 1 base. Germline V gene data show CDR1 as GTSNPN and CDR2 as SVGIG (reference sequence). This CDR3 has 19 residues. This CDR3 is CAWRGLAGGRGGSYNEQFF. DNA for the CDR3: TGTGCCTGGAGGGGACTAGCGGGGGGCCGTGGGGGATCCTACAATGAGCAGTTCTTC.

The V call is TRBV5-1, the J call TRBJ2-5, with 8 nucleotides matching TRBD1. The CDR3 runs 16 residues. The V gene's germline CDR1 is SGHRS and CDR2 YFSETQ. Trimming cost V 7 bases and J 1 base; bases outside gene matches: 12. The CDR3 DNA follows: TGCGCCAGCGGATCTACCGGGACAGGTCTCCAAGAGACCCAGTACTTC. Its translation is CASGSTGTGLQETQYF.

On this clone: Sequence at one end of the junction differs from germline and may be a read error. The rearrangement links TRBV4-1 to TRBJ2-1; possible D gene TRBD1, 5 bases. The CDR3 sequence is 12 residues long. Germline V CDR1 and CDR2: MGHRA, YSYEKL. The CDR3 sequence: CASRQGHNEQFF. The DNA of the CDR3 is TGCGCCAGCCGCCAGGGCCACAATGAGCAGTTCTTC.

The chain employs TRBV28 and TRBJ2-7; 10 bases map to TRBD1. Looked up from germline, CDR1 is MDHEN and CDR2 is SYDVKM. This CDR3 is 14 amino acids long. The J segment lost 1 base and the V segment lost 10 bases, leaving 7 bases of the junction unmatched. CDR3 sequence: CATHRQGASYEQYF. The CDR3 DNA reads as TGTGCCACGCATCGACAGGGGGCTTCCTACGAGCAGTACTTC. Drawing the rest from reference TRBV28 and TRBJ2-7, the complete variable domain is DVKVTQSSRYLVKRTGEKVFLECVQDMDHENMFWYRQDPGLGLRLIYFSYDVKMKEKGDIPEGYSVSREKKERFSLILESASTNQTSMYLCATHRQGASYEQYFGPGTRLTVT.

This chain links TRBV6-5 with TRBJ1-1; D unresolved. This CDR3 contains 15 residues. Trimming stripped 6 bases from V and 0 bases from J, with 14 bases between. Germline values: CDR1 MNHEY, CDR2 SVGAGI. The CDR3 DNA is TGTGCCAGCAGAGTATTAACACCAATGAACACTGAAGCTTTCTTT. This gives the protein CASRVLTPMNTEAFF.

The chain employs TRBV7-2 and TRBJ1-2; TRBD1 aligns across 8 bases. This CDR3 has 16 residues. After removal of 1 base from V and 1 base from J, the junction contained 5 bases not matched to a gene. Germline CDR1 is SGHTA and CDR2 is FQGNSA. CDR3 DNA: TGTGCCAGCAGCTTAGGAGGGACAGGAATTAACTATGGCTACACCTTC. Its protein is CASSLGGTGINYGYTF.

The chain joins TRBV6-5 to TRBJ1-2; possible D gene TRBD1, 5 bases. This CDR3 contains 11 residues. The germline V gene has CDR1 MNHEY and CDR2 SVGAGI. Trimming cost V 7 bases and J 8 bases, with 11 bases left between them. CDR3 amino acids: CASTQGQGYTF. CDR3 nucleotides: TGTGCCAGCACCCAGGGTCAGGGCTACACCTTC.

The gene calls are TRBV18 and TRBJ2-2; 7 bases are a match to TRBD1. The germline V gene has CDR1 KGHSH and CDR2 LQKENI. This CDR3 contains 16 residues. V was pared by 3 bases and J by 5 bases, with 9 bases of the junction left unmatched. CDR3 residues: CASSPGQGGLTGELFF. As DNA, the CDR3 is TGTGCCAGCTCACCGGGCCAAGGGGGCTTGACCGGGGAGCTGTTTTTT.

The CDR3 region is CASSLAEAQGARGEAFF. CDR3 bases: TGTGCCAGCAGCTTAGCCGAGGCCCAGGGGGCTAGGGGTGAAGCTTTCTTT. The rearrangement uses TRBV7-8 and TRBJ1-1; 8 bases agree with TRBD1. V lost 0 bases and J lost 7; bases outside the gene matches: 13. There are 17 residues in the CDR3. Germline assignment: CDR1 SGHVS and CDR2 FQNEAQ.

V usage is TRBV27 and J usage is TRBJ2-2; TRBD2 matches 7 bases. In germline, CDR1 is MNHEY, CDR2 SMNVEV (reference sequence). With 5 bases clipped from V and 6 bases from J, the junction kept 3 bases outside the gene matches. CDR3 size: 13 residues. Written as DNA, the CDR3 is TGTGCCAGCAGTACTAGCGTTGCCGGGGAGCTGTTTTTT. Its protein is CASSTSVAGELFF.

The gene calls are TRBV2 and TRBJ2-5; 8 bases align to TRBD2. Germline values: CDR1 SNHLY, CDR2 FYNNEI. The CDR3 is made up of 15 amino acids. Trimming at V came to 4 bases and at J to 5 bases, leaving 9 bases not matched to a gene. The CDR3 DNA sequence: TGTGCCAGCAGTGTGGTAGCGGGGAGGGGGGAGACCCAGTACTTC. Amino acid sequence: CASSVVAGRGETQYF. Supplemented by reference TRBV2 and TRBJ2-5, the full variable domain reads EPEVTQTPSHQVTQMGQEVILRCVPISNHLYFYWYRQILGQKVEFLVSFYNNEISEKSEIFDDQFSVERPDGSNFTLKIRSTKLEDSAMYFCASSVVAGRGETQYFGPGTRLLVL.

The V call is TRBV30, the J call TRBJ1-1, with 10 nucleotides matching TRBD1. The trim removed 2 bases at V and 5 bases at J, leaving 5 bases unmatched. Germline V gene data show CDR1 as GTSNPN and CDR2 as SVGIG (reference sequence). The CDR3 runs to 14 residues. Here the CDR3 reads CAWSKGQGWTEAFF. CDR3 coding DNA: TGTGCCTGGAGTAAGGGACAGGGGTGGACTGAAGCTTTCTTT.